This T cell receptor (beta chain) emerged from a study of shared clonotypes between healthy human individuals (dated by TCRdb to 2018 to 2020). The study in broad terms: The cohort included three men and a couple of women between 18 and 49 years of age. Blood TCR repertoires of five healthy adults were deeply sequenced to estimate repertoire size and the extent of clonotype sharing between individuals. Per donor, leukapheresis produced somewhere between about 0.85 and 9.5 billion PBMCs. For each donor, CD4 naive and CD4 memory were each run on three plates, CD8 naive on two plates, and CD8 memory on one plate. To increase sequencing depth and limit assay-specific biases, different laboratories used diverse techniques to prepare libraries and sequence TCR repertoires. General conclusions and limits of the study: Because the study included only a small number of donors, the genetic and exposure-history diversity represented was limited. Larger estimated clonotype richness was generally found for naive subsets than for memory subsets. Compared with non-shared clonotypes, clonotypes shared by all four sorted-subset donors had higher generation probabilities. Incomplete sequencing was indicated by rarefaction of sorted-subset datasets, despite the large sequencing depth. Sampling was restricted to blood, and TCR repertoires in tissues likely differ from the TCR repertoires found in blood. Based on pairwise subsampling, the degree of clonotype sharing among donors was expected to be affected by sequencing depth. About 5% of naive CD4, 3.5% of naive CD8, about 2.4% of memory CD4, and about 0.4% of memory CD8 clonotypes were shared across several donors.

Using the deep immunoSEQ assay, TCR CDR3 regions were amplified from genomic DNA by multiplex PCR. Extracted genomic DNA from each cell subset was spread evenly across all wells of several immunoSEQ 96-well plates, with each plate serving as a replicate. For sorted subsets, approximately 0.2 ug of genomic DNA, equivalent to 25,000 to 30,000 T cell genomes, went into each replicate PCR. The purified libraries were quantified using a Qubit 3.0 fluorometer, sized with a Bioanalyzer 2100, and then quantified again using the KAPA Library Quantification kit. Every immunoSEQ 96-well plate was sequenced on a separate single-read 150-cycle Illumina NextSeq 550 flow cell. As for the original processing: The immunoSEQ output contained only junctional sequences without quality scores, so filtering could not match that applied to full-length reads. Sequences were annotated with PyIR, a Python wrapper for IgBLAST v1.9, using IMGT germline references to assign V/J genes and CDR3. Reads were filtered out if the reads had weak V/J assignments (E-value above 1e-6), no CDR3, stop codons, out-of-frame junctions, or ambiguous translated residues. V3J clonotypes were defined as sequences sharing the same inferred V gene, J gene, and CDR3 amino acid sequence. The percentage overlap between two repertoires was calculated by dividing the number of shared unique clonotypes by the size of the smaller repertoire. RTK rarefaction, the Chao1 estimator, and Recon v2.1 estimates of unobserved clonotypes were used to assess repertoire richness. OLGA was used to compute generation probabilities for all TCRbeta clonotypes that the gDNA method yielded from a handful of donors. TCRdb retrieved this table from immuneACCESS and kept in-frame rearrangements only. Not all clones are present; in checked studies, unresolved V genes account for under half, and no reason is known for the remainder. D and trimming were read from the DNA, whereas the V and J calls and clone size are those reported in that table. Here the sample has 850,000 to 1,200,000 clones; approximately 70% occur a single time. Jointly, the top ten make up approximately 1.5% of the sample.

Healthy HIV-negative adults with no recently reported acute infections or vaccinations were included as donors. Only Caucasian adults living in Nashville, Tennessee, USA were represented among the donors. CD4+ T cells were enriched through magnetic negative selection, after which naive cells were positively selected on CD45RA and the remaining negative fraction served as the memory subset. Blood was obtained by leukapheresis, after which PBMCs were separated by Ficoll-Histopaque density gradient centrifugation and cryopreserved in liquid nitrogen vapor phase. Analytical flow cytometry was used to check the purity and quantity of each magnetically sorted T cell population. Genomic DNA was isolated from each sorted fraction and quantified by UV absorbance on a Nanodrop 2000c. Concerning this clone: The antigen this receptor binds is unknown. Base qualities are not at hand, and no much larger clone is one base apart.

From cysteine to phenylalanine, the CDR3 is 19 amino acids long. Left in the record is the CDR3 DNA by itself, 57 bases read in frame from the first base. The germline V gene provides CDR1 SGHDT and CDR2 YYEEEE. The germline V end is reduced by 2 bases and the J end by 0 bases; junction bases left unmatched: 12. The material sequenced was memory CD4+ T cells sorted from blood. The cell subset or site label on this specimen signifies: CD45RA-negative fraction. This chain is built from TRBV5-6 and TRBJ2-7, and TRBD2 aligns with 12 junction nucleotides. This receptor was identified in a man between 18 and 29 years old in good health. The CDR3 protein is CASSLAGTSGRGSSYEQYF. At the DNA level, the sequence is TGTGCCAGCAGCTTAGCGGGGACTAGCGGGCGGGGAAGCTCCTACGAGCAGTACTTC. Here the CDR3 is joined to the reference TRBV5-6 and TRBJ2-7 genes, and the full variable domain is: DAGVTQSPTHLIKTRGQQVTLRCSPKSGHDTVSWYQQALGQGPQFIFQYYEEEERQRGNFPDRFSGHQFPNYSSELNVNALLLGDSALYLCASSLAGTSGRGSSYEQYFGPGTRLTVT.